A single sample is the source of the 26 T cell receptor beta chains below, sequenced in a study of blood T cell repertoires in COVID-19. Profiling relied on immunoSEQ multiplex PCR, and the TCRdb table lists in-frame clones only, not all of them. This sample has under 95,000 clones, with 87% found just once. Sequenced sample: peripheral blood. The receptors come from a man aged 60 to 75 with acute or convalescent COVID-19.

The chain recombines TRBV19 with TRBJ1-1, with TRBD1 identical over 9 bases. The germline V gene encodes CDR1 LNHDA and CDR2 SQIVND (reference sequence). This CDR3 comprises 15 residues. V was pared by 1 base and J by 4 bases, with 4 bases of the junction left unmatched. The CDR3 sequence: CASSIGDRVSTEAFF. DNA for the CDR3: TGTGCCAGTAGTATAGGGGACAGGGTCTCCACTGAAGCTTTCTTT.

The chain has TRBV12-3 or TRBV12-4 and TRBJ1-1, with D possibly TRBD1 on 5 matching bases. Between the trimmed V and J ends, which lost 2 bases and 5 bases, there was a span of 9 bases. This CDR3 is 13 amino acids long. CDR3 DNA: TGTGCCAGCAGTTTACAGGGCCAAACTGAAGCTTTCTTT. Protein: CASSLQGQTEAFF.

The V gene is TRBV10-3, the J gene TRBJ1-2; 8 bases agree with TRBD1. CDR3 length: 13 residues. Germline V gene sequence: CDR1 ENHRY, CDR2 SYGVKD. V lost 3 bases and J lost 4; bases outside the gene matches: 1. CDR3 region: CAISETGGYGYTF. The DNA of the CDR3 is TGTGCCATCAGTGAAACAGGGGGCTATGGCTACACCTTC.

This chain joins TRBV14 and TRBJ2-7, with D possibly TRBD1 on 6 matching bases. Looked up from germline, CDR1 is SGHDN and CDR2 is FVKESK. This CDR3 is built from 15 residues. Trimming pared 4 bases from V and 8 bases from J, leaving 21 bases between. This CDR3 reads CASSRTRGFVHKQYF. The CDR3 DNA is TGTGCCAGCAGCCGTACCAGGGGTTTTGTTCACAAGCAGTACTTC.

V usage is TRBV2 and J usage is TRBJ1-6; the match to TRBD1 covers 8 bases. CDR1 is SNHLY, CDR2 FYNNEI, per germline. This CDR3 is 19 amino acids long. The J segment lost 9 bases and the V segment lost 0 bases, leaving 16 bases of the junction unmatched. The CDR3 reads CASSEAPATRTGKTSPLHF. The CDR3 DNA is TGTGCCAGCAGTGAAGCTCCCGCTACAAGGACAGGGAAAACTTCACCCCTCCACTTT. The full variable domain, rest sourced from reference TRBV2 and TRBJ1-6, is EPEVTQTPSHQVTQMGQEVILRCVPISNHLYFYWYRQILGQKVEFLVSFYNNEISEKSEIFDDQFSVERPDGSNFTLKIRSTKLEDSAMYFCASSEAPATRTGKTSPLHFGNGTRLTVT.

This chain joins TRBV10-2 and TRBJ1-5; TRBD1 aligns across 10 bases. J gave up 2 bases and V 4 bases, and 11 bases lay outside the gene matches. Germline V gene data show CDR1 as WSHSY and CDR2 as SAAADI. CDR3 length equals 18 residues. The CDR3 DNA reads as TGCGCCAGCAGTGGGGGACAGGGGCCGGGATATGGCAATCAGCCCCAGCATTTT. This sequence encodes CASSGGQGPGYGNQPQHF.

V usage is TRBV6-5 and J usage is TRBJ1-1; TRBD1 matches at 10 bases. Germline lookup yields CDR1 MNHEY and CDR2 SVGAGI. The CDR3 runs to 15 residues. Unmatched junction bases numbered 6, after V lost 4 bases and J lost 4 bases. The CDR3 sequence: CASSSRTGGFTEAFF. The CDR3 DNA follows: TGTGCCAGCAGTTCAAGGACAGGGGGATTCACTGAAGCTTTCTTT.

V gene TRBV5-5 combines with J gene TRBJ2-5; D possibly corresponds to TRBD1 (5 bases). The CDR3 totals 14 residues. The germline V gene has CDR1 SGHKS and CDR2 YYEKEE (reference sequence). The V and J ends lost 1 base and 5 bases respectively, with 12 bases between them. The CDR3 sequence: CASSLPRPGETQYF. The CDR3 nucleotides are TGTGCCAGCAGCTTGCCCAGACCAGGGGAGACCCAGTACTTC.

The chain recombines TRBV6-2 or TRBV6-3 with TRBJ1-2; D gene uncertain. Trimming cost V 4 bases and J 4 bases, with 7 bases left between them. The germline CDR1 and CDR2 sequences are MNHEY and SVGEGT. CDR3 size: 12 residues. CDR3 nucleotides: TGTGCCAGCAGTTTGACACCCTATGGCTACACCTTC. Its protein product is CASSLTPYGYTF.

J is TRBJ2-1 and V is TRBV10-3; D is ambiguous. Trimming shortened V by 0 bases and J by 5 bases, and 8 bases separated the two germline ends. CDR1 is ENHRY, CDR2 SYGVKD, per germline. This CDR3 comprises 14 residues. CDR3 sequence: CAISESGNDNEQFF. Written as DNA, the CDR3 is TGTGCCATCAGTGAGTCGGGCAATGACAATGAGCAGTTCTTC.

The chain couples TRBV2 to TRBJ2-3, with D unresolved. V shed 9 bases and J shed 0 bases, with 7 bases lying between them. This CDR3 spans 12 amino acids. Germline lookup yields CDR1 SNHLY and CDR2 FYNNEI. CDR3 protein: CASTYSTDTQYF. CDR3 in DNA: TGTGCCAGTACTTATAGCACAGATACGCAGTATTTT.

This clone was observed a single time. This rearrangement joins TRBV7-6 to TRBJ1-3; D is unresolved. The V gene lost 2 bases and the J gene lost 0 bases, with 5 bases spanning the gap. Germline V gene data show CDR1 as SGHVS and CDR2 as FNYEAQ. The CDR3 runs 14 residues. The CDR3 loop reads CASSLLSSGNTIYF. DNA for the CDR3: TGTGCCAGCAGCTTACTGAGCTCTGGAAACACCATATATTTT.

As concerns this clone: Other DNA sequences in the same sample also yield this CDR3. The chain recombines TRBV3-1 (or the pseudogene TRBV3-2) with TRBJ2-5; 13 bases align to TRBD2. The junction had 12 bases not matched to a gene; V was cut back by 1 base and J by 1 base. This CDR3 contains 20 residues. Germline V CDR1 and CDR2: LGHDT, YNNKEL (reference sequence). The CDR3, as DNA: TGTGCCAGCAGCCAAGCTTCGAGAGGGAGGACTAGCGGGGGCCAAGAGACCCAGTACTTC. Amino acids: CASSQASRGRTSGGQETQYF.

This rearrangement joins TRBV5-1 to TRBJ2-2; D not certain. V was pared by 2 bases and J by 2 bases, with 10 bases between. The CDR3 is made up of 15 amino acids. Germline V gene data show CDR1 as SGHRS and CDR2 as YFSETQ. Here the CDR3 reads CASSLTQSNTGELFF. For the CDR3, the DNA is TGCGCCAGCAGCTTAACACAATCTAACACCGGGGAGCTGTTTTTT.

A single count supports this clone. The chain is built from TRBV27 and TRBJ1-1; D gene unclear. CDR1 is MNHEY and CDR2 is SMNVEV in the germline V gene (reference sequence). The CDR3 totals 13 residues. V was cut by 6 bases and J by 4 bases, with 12 bases left in between. The CDR3 sequence is CASRERGSTEAFF. The CDR3 DNA sequence: TGTGCCAGCAGGGAGCGAGGGAGCACTGAAGCTTTCTTT.

This chain uses TRBV30 with TRBJ1-1, with 8 nucleotides matching TRBD1. Trimming cost V 8 bases and J 4 bases; bases outside gene matches: 6. This CDR3 region has 12 residues. CDR1 is GTSNPN and CDR2 is SVGIG in the germline V gene (reference sequence). The CDR3 region is CARGQGRTEAFF. CDR3 in DNA: TGTGCCCGAGGACAGGGTCGCACTGAAGCTTTCTTT.

The rearrangement uses TRBV30 and TRBJ1-3; 7 positions match TRBD1. Germline V gene sequence: CDR1 GTSNPN, CDR2 SVGIG (reference sequence). Germline trimming cut 8 bases from V and 9 bases from J; bases unmatched to any gene: 13. CDR3 length: 13 residues. CDR3 DNA sequence: TGTGCCAGAACTTCAGGGGGGCAGGGCACCATATATTTT. The encoded protein is CARTSGGQGTIYF.

The chain carries TRBV18 and TRBJ2-2; no clear D gene. CDR1 is KGHSH, CDR2 LQKENI, per germline. The CDR3 loop spans 14 amino acids. V lost 0 bases and J lost 4, with 6 bases in between. The CDR3 sequence: CASSPPVITGELFF. CDR3 bases: TGTGCCAGCTCACCACCTGTTATCACCGGGGAGCTGTTTTTT.

The CDR3 DNA reads TGCGCCAGTCGGGACTTAAATTCACCCCTCCACTTT. As protein: CASRDLNSPLHF. The V gene is TRBV4-3, the J gene TRBJ1-6; a weak D match, TRBD1 (5 bases). Per the germline V gene, CDR1 is LGHNA and CDR2 is YSLEER. There are 12 residues in the CDR3. Trimming shortened V by 9 bases and J by 7 bases, and 10 bases separated the two germline ends.

The chain couples TRBV30 to TRBJ2-7, with 7 bases that match TRBD1. This CDR3 has 13 residues. Trimming took 1 base from V and 6 from J; bases not matched to a gene: 6. The germline CDR1 and CDR2 sequences are GTSNPN and SVGIG (reference sequence). The CDR3 DNA follows: TGTGCCTGGAGTGCAGGACAGGCGAGCGAGCAGTACTTC. The encoded protein is CAWSAGQASEQYF.

The chain is built from TRBV4-3 and TRBJ2-1; D unresolved. V lost 0 bases and J 8 bases, leaving 17 bases between the germline ends. This CDR3 spans 16 amino acids. Germline V gene data show CDR1 as LGHNA and CDR2 as YSLEER. The CDR3 DNA is TGCGCCAGCAGCCAAGATATGGGCTATAATCTCTATGAGCAGTTCTTC. This translates into CASSQDMGYNLYEQFF.

This chain uses TRBV4-3 with TRBJ2-6; D may be TRBD1 (6 bases). The germline V gene encodes CDR1 LGHNA and CDR2 YSLEER. Trimming stripped 5 bases from V and 4 bases from J, with 9 bases between. The CDR3 spans 14 residues. CDR3 sequence (DNA): TGCGCCAGCAGCACAGGGACCGGGGCCAACGTCCTGACTTTC. Protein: CASSTGTGANVLTF.

The chain carries TRBV6-5 and TRBJ2-5; 7 bases are shared with TRBD1. V lost 6 bases to trimming and J lost 4 bases; unmatched junction nucleotides: 5. Germline loops: CDR1 MNHEY, CDR2 SVGAGI. CDR3 length: 13 residues. CDR3 protein: CASRYRGTETQYF. CDR3 nucleotides: TGTGCCAGCAGGTACAGGGGCACAGAGACCCAGTACTTC.

The chain has TRBV10-3 and TRBJ2-3; 7 positions agree with TRBD2. CDR1 and CDR2 from the germline V gene are ENHRY and SYGVKD. The V segment lost 4 bases and the J segment 2 bases; nucleotides outside the gene matches: 9. The CDR3 consists of 16 residues. The CDR3 coding sequence is TGTGCCATCAGTGCGGGGGGTACACTAACCACAGATACGCAGTATTTT. The encoded protein is CAISAGGTLTTDTQYF.

The rearrangement joins TRBV29-1 to TRBJ1-5, with D possibly matching TRBD1 (5 bases). This CDR3 has 13 residues. Germline V gene lookup returns CDR1 SQVTM and CDR2 ANQGSEA. V was pared by 4 bases and J by 4 bases, with 11 bases between. The chain's CDR3 is CSVGAGTNQPQHF. The CDR3, as DNA: TGCAGCGTTGGGGCAGGGACTAATCAGCCCCAGCATTTT.

CDR3 sequence reads: CASRAGGGTGELFF. The CDR3 DNA reads TGTGCCAGTAGAGCGGGGGGGGGCACCGGGGAGCTGTTTTTT. V is TRBV19 and J is TRBJ2-2; 10 bases are shared with TRBD2. CDR3 length equals 14 residues. V gave up 6 bases and J gave up 4 bases; unmatched junction bases: 2. From germline, CDR1 is LNHDA and CDR2 SQIVND (reference sequence).